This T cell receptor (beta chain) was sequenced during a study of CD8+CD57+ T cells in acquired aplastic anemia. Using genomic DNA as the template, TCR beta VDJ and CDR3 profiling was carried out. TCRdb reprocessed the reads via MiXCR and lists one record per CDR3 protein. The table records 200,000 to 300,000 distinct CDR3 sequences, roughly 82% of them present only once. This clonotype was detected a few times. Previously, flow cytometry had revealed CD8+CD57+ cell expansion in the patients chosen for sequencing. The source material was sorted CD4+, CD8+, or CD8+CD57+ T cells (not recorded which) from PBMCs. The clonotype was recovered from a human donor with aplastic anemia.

The CDR3 region is CASSEGSTSYEQYF. Here the CDR3 DNA reads TGTGCCAGCAGTGAAGGGAGCACCTCTTACGAGCAGTACTTC. The rearrangement uses TRBV2 and TRBJ2-7; D is unresolved. Trimming removed 1 base at V and 4 bases at J, with 11 bases between. CDR1 is SNHLY and CDR2 is FYNNEI in the germline V gene. The CDR3 totals 14 residues.